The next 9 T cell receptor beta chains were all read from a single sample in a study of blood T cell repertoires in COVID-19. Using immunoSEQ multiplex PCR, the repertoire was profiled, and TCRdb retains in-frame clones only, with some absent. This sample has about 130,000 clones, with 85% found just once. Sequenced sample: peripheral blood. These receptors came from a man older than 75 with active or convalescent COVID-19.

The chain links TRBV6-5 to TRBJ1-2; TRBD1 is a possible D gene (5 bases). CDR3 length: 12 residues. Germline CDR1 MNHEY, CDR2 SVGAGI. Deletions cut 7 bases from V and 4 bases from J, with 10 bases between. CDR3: CASTREGYGYTF. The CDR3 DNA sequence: TGTGCCAGCACCAGGGAGGGCTATGGCTACACCTTC.

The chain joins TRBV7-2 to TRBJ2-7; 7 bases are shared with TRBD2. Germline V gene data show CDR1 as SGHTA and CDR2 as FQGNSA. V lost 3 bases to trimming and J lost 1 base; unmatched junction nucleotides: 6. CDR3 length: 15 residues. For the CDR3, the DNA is TGTGCCAGCAGCTTGAGCGGGACGAAATCCTACGAGCAGTACTTC. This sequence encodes CASSLSGTKSYEQYF.

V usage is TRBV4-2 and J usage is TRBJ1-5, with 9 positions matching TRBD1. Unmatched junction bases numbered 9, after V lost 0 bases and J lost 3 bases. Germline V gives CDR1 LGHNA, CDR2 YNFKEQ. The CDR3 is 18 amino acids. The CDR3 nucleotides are TGTGCCAGCAGCCAAGAAAGGGGTACAGGGGGCTCCAATCAGCCCCAGCATTTT. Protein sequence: CASSQERGTGGSNQPQHF.

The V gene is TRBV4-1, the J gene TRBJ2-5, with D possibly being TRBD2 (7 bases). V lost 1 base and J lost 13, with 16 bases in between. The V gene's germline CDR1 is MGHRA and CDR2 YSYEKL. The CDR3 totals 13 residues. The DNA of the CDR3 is TGCGCCAGCAGCCAAGGGGGGGGCCGAAGGTCGTACTTC. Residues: CASSQGGGRRSYF.

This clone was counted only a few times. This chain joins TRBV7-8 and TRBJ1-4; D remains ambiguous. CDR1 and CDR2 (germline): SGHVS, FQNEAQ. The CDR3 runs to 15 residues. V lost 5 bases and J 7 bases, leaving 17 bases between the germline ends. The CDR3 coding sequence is TGTGCCAGCAGCCCCCGGGGTGGTGTAATTGAAAAACTGTTTTTT. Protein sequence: CASSPRGGVIEKLFF.

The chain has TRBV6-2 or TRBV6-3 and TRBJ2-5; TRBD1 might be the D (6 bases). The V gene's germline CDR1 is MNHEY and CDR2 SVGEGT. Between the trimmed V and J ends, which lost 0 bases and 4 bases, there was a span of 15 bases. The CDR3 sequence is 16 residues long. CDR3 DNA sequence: TGTGCCAGCAGTTACTCGATGGCAGGGACACGAGAGACCCAGTACTTC. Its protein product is CASSYSMAGTRETQYF.

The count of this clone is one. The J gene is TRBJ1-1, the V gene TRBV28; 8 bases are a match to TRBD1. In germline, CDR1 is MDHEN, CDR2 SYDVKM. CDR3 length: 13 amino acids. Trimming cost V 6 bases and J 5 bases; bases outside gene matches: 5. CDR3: CASSPGGRTEAFF. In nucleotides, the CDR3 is TGTGCCAGCAGCCCAGGGGGCCGGACTGAAGCTTTCTTT. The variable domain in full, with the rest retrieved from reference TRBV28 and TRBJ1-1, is DVKVTQSSRYLVKRTGEKVFLECVQDMDHENMFWYRQDPGLGLRLIYFSYDVKMKEKGDIPEGYSVSREKKERFSLILESASTNQTSMYLCASSPGGRTEAFFGQGTRLTVV.

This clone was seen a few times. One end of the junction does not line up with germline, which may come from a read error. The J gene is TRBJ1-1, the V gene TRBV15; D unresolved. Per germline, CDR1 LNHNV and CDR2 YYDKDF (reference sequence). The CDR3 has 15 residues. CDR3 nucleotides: TGTGCCACCAGCAGAGGCAGGCCAGTCAACAGTGAAGCTTTCTTT. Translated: CATSRGRPVNSEAFF.

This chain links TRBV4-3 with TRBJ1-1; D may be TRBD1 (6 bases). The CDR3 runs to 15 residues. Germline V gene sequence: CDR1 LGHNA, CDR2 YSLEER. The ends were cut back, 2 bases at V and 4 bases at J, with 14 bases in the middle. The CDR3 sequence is CASSQQRGFRTEAFF. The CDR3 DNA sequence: TGCGCCAGCAGCCAACAAAGGGGGTTCCGCACTGAAGCTTTCTTT.